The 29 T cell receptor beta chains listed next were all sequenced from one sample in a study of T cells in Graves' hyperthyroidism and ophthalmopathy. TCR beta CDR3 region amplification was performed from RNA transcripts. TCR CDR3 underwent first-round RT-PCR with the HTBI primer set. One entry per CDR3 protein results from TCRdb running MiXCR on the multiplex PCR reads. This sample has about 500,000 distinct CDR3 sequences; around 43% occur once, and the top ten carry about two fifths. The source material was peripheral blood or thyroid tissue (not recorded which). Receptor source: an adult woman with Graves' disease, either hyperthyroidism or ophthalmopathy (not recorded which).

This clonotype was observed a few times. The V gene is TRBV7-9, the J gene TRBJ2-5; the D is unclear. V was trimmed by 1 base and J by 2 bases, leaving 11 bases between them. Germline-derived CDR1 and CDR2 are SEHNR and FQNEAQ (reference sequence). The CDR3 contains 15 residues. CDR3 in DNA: TGTGCCAGCAGCTTAGGGGCGAGTAATCAAGAGACCCAGTACTTC. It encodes CASSLGASNQETQYF.

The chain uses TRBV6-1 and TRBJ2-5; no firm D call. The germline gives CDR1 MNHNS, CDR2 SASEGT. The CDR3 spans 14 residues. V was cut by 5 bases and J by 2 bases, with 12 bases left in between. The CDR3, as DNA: TGTGCCAGCAGTCCTGGCTTGCCTCAAGAGACCCAGTACTTC. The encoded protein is CASSPGLPQETQYF.

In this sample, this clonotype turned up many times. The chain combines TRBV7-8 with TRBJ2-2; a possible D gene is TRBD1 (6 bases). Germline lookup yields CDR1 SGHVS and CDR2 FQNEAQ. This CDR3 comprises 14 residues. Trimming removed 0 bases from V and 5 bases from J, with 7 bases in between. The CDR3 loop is CASSLARGTGELFF. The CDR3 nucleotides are TGTGCCAGCAGCTTAGCAAGGGGGACCGGGGAGCTGTTTTTT.

CDR3 sequence (DNA): TGTGCCAGCAGCTCCCCCGGGTTAGCCTACAATGAGCAGTACTTC. Protein product: CASSSPGLAYNEQYF. The chain is built from TRBV7-9 and TRBJ2-7; D is uncertain. Germline values: CDR1 SEHNR, CDR2 FQNEAQ (reference sequence). The V gene lost 4 bases and the J gene lost 7 bases, with 20 bases spanning the gap. The length of the CDR3 is 15 residues. The full variable domain, in which reference TRBV7-9 and TRBJ2-7 provide the parts outside the CDR3, is DTGVSQNPRHKITKRGQNVTFRCDPISEHNRLYWYRQTLGQGPEFLTYFQNEAQLEKSRLLSDRFSAERPKGSFSTLEIQRTEQGDSAMYLCASSSPGLAYNEQYFGPGTRLTVT.

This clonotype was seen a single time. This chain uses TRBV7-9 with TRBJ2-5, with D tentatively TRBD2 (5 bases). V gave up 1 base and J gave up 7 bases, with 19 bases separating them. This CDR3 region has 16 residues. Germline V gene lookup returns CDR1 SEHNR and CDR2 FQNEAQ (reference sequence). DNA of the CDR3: TGTGCCAGCAGCTTAGGTGCAAGTGGGAGTTTTACGACCCAGTACTTC. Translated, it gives CASSLGASGSFTTQYF. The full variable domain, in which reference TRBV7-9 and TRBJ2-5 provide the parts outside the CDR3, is DTGVSQNPRHKITKRGQNVTFRCDPISEHNRLYWYRQTLGQGPEFLTYFQNEAQLEKSRLLSDRFSAERPKGSFSTLEIQRTEQGDSAMYLCASSLGASGSFTTQYFGPGTRLLVL.

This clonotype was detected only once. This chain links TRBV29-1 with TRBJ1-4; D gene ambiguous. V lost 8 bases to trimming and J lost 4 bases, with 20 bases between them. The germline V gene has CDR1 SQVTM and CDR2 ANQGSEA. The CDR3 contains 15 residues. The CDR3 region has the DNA TGCAGCCCCAAGTTCGTGGTTTGGGGTAATGAAAAACTGTTTTTT. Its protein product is CSPKFVVWGNEKLFF. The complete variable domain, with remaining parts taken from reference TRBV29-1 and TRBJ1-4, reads SAVISQKPSRDICQRGTSLTIQCQVDSQVTMMFWYRQQPGQSLTLIATANQGSEATYESGFVIDKFPISRPNLTFSTLTVSNMSPEDSSIYLCSPKFVVWGNEKLFFGSGTQLSVL.

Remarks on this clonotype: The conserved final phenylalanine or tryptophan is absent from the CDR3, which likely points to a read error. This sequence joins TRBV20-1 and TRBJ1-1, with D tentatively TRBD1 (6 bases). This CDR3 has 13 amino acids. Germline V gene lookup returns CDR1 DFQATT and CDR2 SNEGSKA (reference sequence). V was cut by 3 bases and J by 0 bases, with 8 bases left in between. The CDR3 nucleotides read TGCAGTGCTAGGTCAGGGGTGAACACTGAAGCTTTCTTG. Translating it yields CSARSGVNTEAFL.

CDR3 sequence: CASSLVRWGGELFF. In DNA form, the CDR3 reads TGTGCCAGCAGCTTAGTAAGGTGGGGCGGGGAGCTGTTTTTT. The chain is built from TRBV7-4 and TRBJ2-2; D not resolved. Deletions cut 1 base from V and 7 bases from J, with 10 bases between. The CDR3 covers 14 residues. Germline loops: CDR1 SGHVT, CDR2 SQSDAQ.

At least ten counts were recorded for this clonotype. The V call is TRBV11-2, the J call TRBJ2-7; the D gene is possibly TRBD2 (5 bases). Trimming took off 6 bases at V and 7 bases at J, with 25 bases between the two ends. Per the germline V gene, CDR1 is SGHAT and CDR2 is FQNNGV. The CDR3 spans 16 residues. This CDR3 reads CASSQHPGSPPGEQYF. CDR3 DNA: TGTGCCAGCAGTCAACACCCGGGGAGCCCTCCGGGGGAGCAGTACTTC.

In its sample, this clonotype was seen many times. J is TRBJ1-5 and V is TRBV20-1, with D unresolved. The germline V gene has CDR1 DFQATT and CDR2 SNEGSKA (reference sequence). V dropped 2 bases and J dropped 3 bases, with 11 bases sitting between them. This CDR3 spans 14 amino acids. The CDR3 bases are TGCAGTGCTAGAAATCTGGTTGACAATCAGCCCCAGCATTTT. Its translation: CSARNLVDNQPQHF.

The CDR3 here is CASSAGSGVLTF. The CDR3 nucleotides read TGTGCCAGCAGCGCAGGGTCCGGCGTCCTGACTTTC. V is TRBV7-9 and J is TRBJ2-6; tentative D call: TRBD1 (5 bases). V dropped 5 bases and J dropped 12 bases, with 11 bases sitting between them. This CDR3 is 12 amino acids long. In germline, CDR1 is SEHNR, CDR2 FQNEAQ (reference sequence). The variable domain in full, with the rest retrieved from reference TRBV7-9 and TRBJ2-6, is DTGVSQNPRHKITKRGQNVTFRCDPISEHNRLYWYRQTLGQGPEFLTYFQNEAQLEKSRLLSDRFSAERPKGSFSTLEIQRTEQGDSAMYLCASSAGSGVLTFGAGSRLTVL.

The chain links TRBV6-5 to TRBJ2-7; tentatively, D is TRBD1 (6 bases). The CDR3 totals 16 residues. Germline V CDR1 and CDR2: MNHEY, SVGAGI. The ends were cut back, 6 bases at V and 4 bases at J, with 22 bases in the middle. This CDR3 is CASSRVGTFEAYEQYF. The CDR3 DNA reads TGTGCCAGCAGCCGAGTCGGGACATTTGAAGCTTACGAGCAGTACTTC.

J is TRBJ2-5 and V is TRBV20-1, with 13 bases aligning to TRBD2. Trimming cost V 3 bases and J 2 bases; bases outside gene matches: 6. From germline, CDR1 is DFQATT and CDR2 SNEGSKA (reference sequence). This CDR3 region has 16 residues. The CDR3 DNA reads TGCAGTGCTAGTAGGCGACTAGCGGGGGGACAAGAGACCCAGTACTTC. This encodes CSASRRLAGGQETQYF.

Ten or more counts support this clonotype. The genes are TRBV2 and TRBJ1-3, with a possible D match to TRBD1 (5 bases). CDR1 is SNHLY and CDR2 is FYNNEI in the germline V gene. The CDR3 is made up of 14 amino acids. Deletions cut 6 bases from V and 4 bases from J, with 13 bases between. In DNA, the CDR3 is TGTGCCAGCAGGCAACAGGCTCCGGGAAACACCATATATTTT. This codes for CASRQQAPGNTIYF.

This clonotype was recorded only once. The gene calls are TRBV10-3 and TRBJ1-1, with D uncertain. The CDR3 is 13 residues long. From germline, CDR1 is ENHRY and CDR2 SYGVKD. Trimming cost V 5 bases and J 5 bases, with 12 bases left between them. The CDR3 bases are TGTGCCATCAGTCGAATTAGCGGGACTGAAGCTTTCTTT. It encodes CAISRISGTEAFF.

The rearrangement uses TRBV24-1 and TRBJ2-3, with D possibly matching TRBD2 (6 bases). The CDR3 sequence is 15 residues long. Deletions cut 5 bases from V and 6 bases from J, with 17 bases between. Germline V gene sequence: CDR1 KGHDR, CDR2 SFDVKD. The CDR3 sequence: CATSGRGRDGDTQYF. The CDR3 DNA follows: TGTGCCACCAGTGGCCGTGGGCGGGACGGGGATACGCAGTATTTT.

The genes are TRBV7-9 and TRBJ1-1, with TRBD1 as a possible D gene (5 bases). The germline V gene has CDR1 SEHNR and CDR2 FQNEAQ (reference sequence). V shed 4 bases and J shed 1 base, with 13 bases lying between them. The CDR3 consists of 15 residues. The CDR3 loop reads CASSSEAGKNTEAFF. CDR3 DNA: TGTGCCAGCAGCTCAGAGGCAGGGAAGAACACTGAAGCTTTCTTT.

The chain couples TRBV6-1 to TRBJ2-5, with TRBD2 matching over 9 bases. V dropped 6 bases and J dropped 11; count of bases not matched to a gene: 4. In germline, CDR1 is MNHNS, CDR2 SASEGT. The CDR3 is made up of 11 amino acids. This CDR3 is CASSQGLAQYF. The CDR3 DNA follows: TGTGCCAGCAGCCAGGGACTAGCTCAGTACTTC.

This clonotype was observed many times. CDR3 protein: CASSYTGNEKLFF. DNA of the CDR3: TGTGCCAGCAGTTACACTGGAAATGAAAAACTGTTTTTT. The V call is TRBV6-6, the J call TRBJ1-4; D is uncertain. Germline V gene lookup returns CDR1 MNHNY and CDR2 SVGAGI (reference sequence). The V end lost 2 bases, the J end lost 5 bases, and 6 bases lay between the germline ends. The CDR3 has 13 residues.

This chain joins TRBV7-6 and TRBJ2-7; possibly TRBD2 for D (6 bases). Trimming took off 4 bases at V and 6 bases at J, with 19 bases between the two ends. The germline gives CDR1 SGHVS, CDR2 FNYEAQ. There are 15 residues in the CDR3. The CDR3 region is CASSSTSTSPSEQYF. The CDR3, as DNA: TGTGCCAGCAGCTCCACATCGACTAGTCCCTCCGAGCAGTACTTC.

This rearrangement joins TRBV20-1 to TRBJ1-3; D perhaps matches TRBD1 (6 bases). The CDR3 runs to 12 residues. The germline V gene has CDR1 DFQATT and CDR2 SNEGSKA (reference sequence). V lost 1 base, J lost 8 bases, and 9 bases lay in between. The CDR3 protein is CSARVGGDTIYF. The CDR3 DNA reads TGCAGTGCTAGAGTAGGGGGGGACACCATATATTTT.

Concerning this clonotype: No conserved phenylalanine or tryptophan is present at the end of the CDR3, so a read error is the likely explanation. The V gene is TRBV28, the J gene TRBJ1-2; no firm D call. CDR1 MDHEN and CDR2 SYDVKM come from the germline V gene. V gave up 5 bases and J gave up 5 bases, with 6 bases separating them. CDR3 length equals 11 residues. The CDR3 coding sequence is TGTGCCAGCAGTCACCAGTATGGCTACACCTGC. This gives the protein CASSHQYGYTC.

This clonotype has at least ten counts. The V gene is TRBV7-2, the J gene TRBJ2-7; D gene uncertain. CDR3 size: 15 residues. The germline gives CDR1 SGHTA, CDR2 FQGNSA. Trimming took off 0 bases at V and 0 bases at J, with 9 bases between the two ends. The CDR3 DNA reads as TGTGCCAGCAGCTTAGCGGCGAGGAGCTCCTACGAGCAGTACTTC. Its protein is CASSLAARSSYEQYF.

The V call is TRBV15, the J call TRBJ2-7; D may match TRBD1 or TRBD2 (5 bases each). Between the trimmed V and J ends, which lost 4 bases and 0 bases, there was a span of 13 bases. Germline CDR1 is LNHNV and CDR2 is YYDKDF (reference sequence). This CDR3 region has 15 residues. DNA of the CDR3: TGTGCCACCAGCATTGGGACCGCTAGCTCCTACGAGCAGTACTTC. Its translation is CATSIGTASSYEQYF.

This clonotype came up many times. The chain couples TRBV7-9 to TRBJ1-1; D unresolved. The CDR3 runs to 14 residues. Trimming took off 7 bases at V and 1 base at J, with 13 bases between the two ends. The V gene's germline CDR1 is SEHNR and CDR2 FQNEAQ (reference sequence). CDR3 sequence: CASTLGTGNTEAFF. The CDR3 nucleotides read TGTGCCAGCACCCTCGGTACGGGGAACACTGAAGCTTTCTTT.

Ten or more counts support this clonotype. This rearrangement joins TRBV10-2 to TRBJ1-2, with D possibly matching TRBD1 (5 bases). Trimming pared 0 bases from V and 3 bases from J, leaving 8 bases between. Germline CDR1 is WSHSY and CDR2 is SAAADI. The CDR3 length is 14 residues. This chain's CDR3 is CASSESPGYYGYTF. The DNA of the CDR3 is TGCGCCAGCAGTGAGTCACCAGGGTACTATGGCTACACCTTC.

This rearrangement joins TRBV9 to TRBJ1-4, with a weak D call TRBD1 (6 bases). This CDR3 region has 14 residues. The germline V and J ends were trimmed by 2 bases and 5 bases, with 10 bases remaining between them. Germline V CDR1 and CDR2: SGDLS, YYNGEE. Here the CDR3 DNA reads TGTGCCAGCAGCGTGGGGGGGGCAAATGAAAAACTGTTTTTT. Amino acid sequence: CASSVGGANEKLFF.

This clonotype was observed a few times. The CDR3 bases are TGTGCCAGCAGCACCGAGGGTCAGCCCCAGCATTTT. Residues: CASSTEGQPQHF. The V gene is TRBV6-5, the J gene TRBJ1-5; D is unclear. In germline, CDR1 is MNHEY, CDR2 SVGAGI. The CDR3 has 12 residues. The germline V and J ends were trimmed by 6 bases and 6 bases, with 9 bases remaining between them.

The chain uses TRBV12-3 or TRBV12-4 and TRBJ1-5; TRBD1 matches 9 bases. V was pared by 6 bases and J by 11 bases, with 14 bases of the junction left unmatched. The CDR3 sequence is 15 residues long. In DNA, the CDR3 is TGTGCCAGCAGACCATGGACAGGGGAGGAAGAGACCCAGCATTTT. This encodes CASRPWTGEEETQHF.